The following is a T cell receptor (beta chain) sequence with its context. The CDR3 totals 16 residues. CDR1 and CDR2 (germline): SGHRS, YFSETQ. V was clipped by 0 bases and J by 5 bases, with 17 bases between them. This entry is derived from a study of blood T cell repertoires in COVID-19. As for the study in general: Some COVID-19 samples were acute and others convalescent; all came from the United States, Italy and Spain.

Measured with immunoSEQ multiplex PCR; TCRdb has only the in-frame clones, and not every one. The sample shows 12,000 or so clones, 90% of them seen only once. V gene TRBV5-1 combines with J gene TRBJ2-5, with a possible D match to TRBD2 (6 bases). This TCR came from a man aged 65 to 85 with active COVID-19. Sequences were obtained from peripheral blood. The CDR3 loop reads CASSLDPPGRGETQYF. CDR3 DNA: TGCGCCAGCAGCTTGGACCCCCCGGGCCGGGGGGAGACCCAGTACTTC.